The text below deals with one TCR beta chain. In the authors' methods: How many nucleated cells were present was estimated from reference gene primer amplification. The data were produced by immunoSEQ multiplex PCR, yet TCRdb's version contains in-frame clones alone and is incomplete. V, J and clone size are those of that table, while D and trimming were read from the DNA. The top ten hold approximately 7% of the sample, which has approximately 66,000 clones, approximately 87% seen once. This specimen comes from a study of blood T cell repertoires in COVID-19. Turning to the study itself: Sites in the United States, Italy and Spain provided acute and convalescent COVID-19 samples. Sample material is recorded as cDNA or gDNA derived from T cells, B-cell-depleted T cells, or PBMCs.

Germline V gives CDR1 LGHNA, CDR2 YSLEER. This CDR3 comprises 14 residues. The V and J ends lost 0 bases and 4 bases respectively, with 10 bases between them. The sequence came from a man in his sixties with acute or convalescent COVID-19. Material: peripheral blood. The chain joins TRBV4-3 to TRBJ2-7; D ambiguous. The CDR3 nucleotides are TGCGCCAGCAGCCAAGATACAGCACAATACGAGCAGTACTTC. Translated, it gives CASSQDTAQYEQYF.